Shown below are 5 T cell receptor beta chains from a single sample sequenced in a study of T cell responses to AZD1222 COVID-19 vaccine. Assay used: immunoSEQ multiplex PCR; TCRdb lists only in-frame clones, some missing. In the table there are more than 95,000 clones, about 93% of which are singletons. Sequenced material: peripheral blood, taken on day 0 of AZD1222 vaccination. The source is an adult in good health.

The CDR3 loop is CASSYSTRLEAFF. The CDR3 region has the DNA TGTGCCAGCAGTTACTCGACCCGCTTAGAAGCTTTCTTT. This chain links TRBV6-5 with TRBJ1-1; D is unresolved. The V end lost 0 bases, the J end lost 8 bases, and 10 bases lay between the germline ends. The CDR3 has 13 amino acids. The V gene's germline CDR1 is MNHEY and CDR2 SVGAGI.

In this sample, this clone turned up once. The J gene is TRBJ2-7, the V gene TRBV6-5; TRBD1 matches at 7 bases. Germline CDR1 is MNHEY and CDR2 is SVGAGI. Trimming took 6 bases from V and 2 from J; bases not matched to a gene: 4. CDR3 length equals 13 residues. The CDR3 DNA is TGTGCCAGCAGATCGGACAGGACCTACGAGCAGTACTTC. Translation gives CASRSDRTYEQYF.

V usage is TRBV7-2 and J usage is TRBJ1-1; D is undetermined. This CDR3 comprises 13 residues. Trimming stripped 2 bases from V and 0 bases from J, with 4 bases between. Germline CDR1 reads SGHTA; CDR2 reads FQGNSA. The CDR3 loop is CASSLTMNTEAFF. DNA for the CDR3: TGTGCCAGCAGCTTAACTATGAACACTGAAGCTTTCTTT.

The V gene is TRBV7-2, the J gene TRBJ2-7; no clear D. Trimming took 5 bases from V and 6 from J, leaving 14 bases between them. The germline gives CDR1 SGHTA, CDR2 FQGNSA. The CDR3 covers 13 residues. This CDR3 is CASSRSTVPEQYF. The CDR3, as DNA: TGTGCCAGCAGCCGATCCACAGTACCCGAGCAGTACTTC. Based on the CDR3 plus reference TRBV7-2 and TRBJ2-7, the full variable domain is GAGVSQSPSNKVTEKGKDVELRCDPISGHTALYWYRQSLGQGLEFLIYFQGNSAPDKSGLPSDRFSAERTGGSVSTLTIQRTQQEDSAVYLCASSRSTVPEQYFGPGTRLTVT.

The chain recombines TRBV5-5 with TRBJ1-1; D gene unclear. Trimming left V 2 bases short and J 5 bases short, with 16 bases between. CDR3 length: 15 residues. Germline-derived CDR1 and CDR2 are SGHKS and YYEKEE (reference sequence). CDR3 sequence (DNA): TGTGCCAGCAGCTTAAATCGCCCCGTAGGGACTGAAGCTTTCTTT. Its translation: CASSLNRPVGTEAFF.